The 12 T cell receptor beta chains below all came from one sample that was sequenced in a study of cytomegalovirus exposure and HLA in healthy donors. The study ran its PCR with 60 Vbeta and 13 Jbeta primers. TCRdb keeps only in-frame clones here, not all; method: immunoSEQ multiplex PCR. The profile shows about 140,000 clones, less than 90% of them singletons. Sequenced: PBMCs. The receptor set was obtained from a boy between 2 and 10 years old in good health and CMV-seronegative.

The V gene is TRBV10-2, the J gene TRBJ2-5; 11 positions agree with TRBD2. With V trimmed by 6 bases and J by 5 bases, 11 bases remained unmatched. This CDR3 is built from 16 residues. The germline CDR1 and CDR2 sequences are WSHSY and SAAADI. The CDR3 DNA reads TGCGCCAGCAGAGGTCCTAGCGGGGGGCCGGGGGAGACCCAGTACTTC. This codes for CASRGPSGGPGETQYF.

On this clone: A read error may account for a junction end that differs from germline. V usage is TRBV5-1 and J usage is TRBJ2-5, with D tentatively TRBD2 (5 bases). The DNA matches TRBJ2-7 better at its end, which makes the J call doubtful. Per the germline V gene, CDR1 is SGHRS and CDR2 is YFSETQ. The CDR3 sequence is 14 residues long. The CDR3 sequence is CASSLGGSSNEQYF. The CDR3 coding sequence is TGCGCCAGCAGCTTGGGCGGGTCCTCCAACGAGCAGTACTTC.

This clone has a handful of counts. This chain joins TRBV27 and TRBJ2-2; no clear D. Deletions cut 10 bases from V and 4 bases from J, with 13 bases between. CDR1 is MNHEY and CDR2 is SMNVEV in the germline V gene (reference sequence). This CDR3 comprises 13 residues. CDR3 loop: CATVIVGTGELFF. CDR3 in DNA: TGTGCCACCGTTATAGTTGGCACCGGGGAGCTGTTTTTT.

The chain links TRBV4-1 to TRBJ1-2, with D perhaps TRBD1 (5 bases). This CDR3 region has 15 residues. V was cut by 4 bases and J by 0 bases, with 12 bases left in between. Germline V gene data show CDR1 as MGHRA and CDR2 as YSYEKL. This CDR3 reads CASSPGTTTNYGYTF. The CDR3 DNA reads as TGCGCCAGCAGCCCGGGGACTACAACTAACTATGGCTACACCTTC.

This chain connects TRBV28 to TRBJ1-6; TRBD1 matches 8 bases. Germline V CDR1 and CDR2: MDHEN, SYDVKM. The length of the CDR3 is 15 residues. V trimming: 8 bases; J trimming: 8 bases; junction bases outside the gene matches: 11. The CDR3 is CASVRQGTPYSPLHF. DNA for the CDR3: TGTGCCAGCGTCCGACAGGGGACCCCATATTCACCCCTCCACTTT.

The chain couples TRBV2 to TRBJ2-7; a possible D gene is TRBD2 (5 bases). V lost 6 bases, J lost 0 bases, and 18 bases lay in between. CDR1 is SNHLY and CDR2 is FYNNEI in the germline V gene. The CDR3 totals 16 residues. The CDR3 DNA reads as TGTGCCAGCAGCTATCGCATACGGGAAAACTCCTACGAGCAGTACTTC. It encodes CASSYRIRENSYEQYF.

The V and J genes are TRBV11-1 and TRBJ2-1, with D maybe TRBD2 (5 bases). V shed 5 bases and J shed 0 bases, with 11 bases lying between them. CDR1 is SGHAT and CDR2 is FQDESV in the germline V gene (reference sequence). The length of the CDR3 is 15 residues. The DNA for the CDR3 is TGTGCCAGCAGCACGGACTGGAGCTCCTACAATGAGCAGTTCTTC. Its protein product is CASSTDWSSYNEQFF. Combining the CDR3 with reference TRBV11-1 and TRBJ2-1 gives the whole variable domain EAEVAQSPRYKITEKSQAVAFWCDPISGHATLYWYRQILGQGPELLVQFQDESVVDDSQLPKDRFSAERLKGVDSTLKIQPAELGDSAMYLCASSTDWSSYNEQFFGPGTRLTVL.

The CDR3 nucleotides are TGCGCCACCTGCTACGAGCAGTACTTC. Amino acid sequence: CATCYEQYF. This chain uses TRBV10-2 with TRBJ2-7; no clear D gene. Trimming removed 10 bases at V and 3 bases at J, with 4 bases between. There are 9 residues in the CDR3. Per germline, CDR1 WSHSY and CDR2 SAAADI.

A note on this clone: Different DNA sequences within this sample yield the same CDR3. The genes are TRBV5-4 and TRBJ2-1; 13 nucleotides agree with TRBD2. With V trimmed by 4 bases and J by 3 bases, 4 bases remained unmatched. Germline CDR1 and CDR2: SGHNT and YYREEE (reference sequence). This CDR3 has 16 residues. The DNA for the CDR3 is TGTGCCAGCAGCAGACTAGCGGGAGGTGACTACAATGAGCAGTTCTTC. This encodes CASSRLAGGDYNEQFF.

A note on this clone: The germline gene is not matched at one end of the junction; a read error may be the cause. CDR3 DNA: TGTGCCAGCAGCTTGAAGCCGCTTGCCCCTGATGTCGGTCCGTGTTTC. The encoded protein is CASSLKPLAPDVGPCF. This chain links TRBV5-4 with TRBJ2-7; no clear D. CDR1 is SGHNT, CDR2 YYREEE, per germline (reference sequence). The CDR3 is made up of 16 amino acids.

The rearrangement joins TRBV2 to TRBJ1-4; TRBD1 might be the D (6 bases). Trimming cost V 6 bases and J 5 bases, with 16 bases left between them. CDR3 length: 15 residues. Germline CDR1 is SNHLY and CDR2 is FYNNEI. CDR3 residues: CASRETGIRNEKLFF. The CDR3 DNA reads TGTGCCAGCAGAGAAACAGGGATCAGAAATGAAAAACTGTTTTTT.

The chain employs TRBV5-4 and TRBJ2-7; D is possibly TRBD1 (6 bases). Germline V CDR1 and CDR2: SGHNT, YYREEE (reference sequence). CDR3 length: 13 residues. Trimming stripped 1 base from V and 6 bases from J, with 11 bases between. The CDR3 DNA reads TGTGCCAGCAGCTTGTACAGGGACCCCGAGCAGTACTTC. This sequence encodes CASSLYRDPEQYF.